The sequence of this T cell receptor (beta chain) was determined in a study of blood T cell repertoires in COVID-19. Germline assignment: CDR1 MDHEN and CDR2 SYDVKM. The CDR3 extends over 15 amino acids. J gave up 4 bases and V 5 bases, and 11 bases lay outside the gene matches. Followed longitudinally, the Seattle patients had been enrolled during active infection. TCRdb's table, derived via immunoSEQ multiplex PCR, lists solely in-frame clones and lacks some. The table shows roughly 150,000 clones, with just over 90% occurring only once. The specimen sequenced was peripheral blood. The chain is built from TRBV28 and TRBJ2-7, with 7 bases lining up with TRBD1. This clonotype was obtained from a man between 18 and 29 years old with COVID-19, enrolled during active disease. In DNA form, the CDR3 reads TGTGCCAGCAGTCACAAGTTAGGGGGCGCATACGAGCAGTACTTC. Translation: CASSHKLGGAYEQYF.